These T cell receptor beta chains were read from a single sample in a study of T cells of healthy individuals. Using its own MiXCR run on the 5' RACE reads, TCRdb lists one record per CDR3 protein. The table includes 60,000 to 70,000 distinct CDR3 sequences, around 15% detected once. The receptors were gathered from a human donor in good health. CDR3s include the opening cysteine and the closing phenylalanine or tryptophan. A D gene is named only where the DNA matches it firmly. Only some rows state a clone size, as once, few, many or a class for expanded clones.

TRBJ2-3 many TRBV15 TRBD1 15 CATSRDRQGRDTQYF TGTGCCACCAGCAGAGATCGACAGGGGAGGGATACGCAGTATTTT
TRBJ1-5 - TRBV12-3/TRBV12-4 - 14 CASSLFGGNQPQHF TGTGCCAGCAGCCTCTTCGGGGGTAATCAGCCCCAGCATTTT
TRBJ2-1 many TRBV28 - 12 CASSLGTGEQFF TGTGCCAGCAGTTTGGGGACTGGTGAGCAGTTCTTC
TRBJ2-1 once TRBV20-1 TRBD2 15 CSARPRLAGYNEQFF TGCAGTGCTAGACCCCGACTAGCGGGGTACAATGAGCAGTTCTTC
TRBJ1-1 once TRBV24-1 - 13 CATSKGMNTEAFF TGTGCCACCAGTAAAGGAATGAACACTGAAGCTTTCTTT
TRBJ1-5 many TRBV20-1 - 12 CSAARSNQPQHF TGCAGTGCGGCCAGGAGCAATCAGCCCCAGCATTTT
TRBJ2-3 - TRBV28 - 9 CAERATQYF TGTGCCGAGAGGGCGACGCAGTATTTT
TRBJ2-5 many TRBV2 - 13 CASTEGYRETQYF TGTGCCAGCACCGAAGGGTATAGGGAGACCCAGTACTTC
TRBJ1-6 few TRBV2 - 14 CASSEDGNNSPLHF TGTGCCAGCAGTGAGGACGGGAATAATTCACCCCTCCACTTT
TRBJ2-5 many TRBV12-3/TRBV12-4 - 15 CASSWEVVRLETQYF TGTGCCAGCAGTTGGGAGGTGGTACGACTAGAGACCCAGTACTTC
TRBJ1-4 - TRBV7-8 - 16 CASSPLRAGTNEKLFF TGTGCCAGCAGCCCCCTACGAGCCGGGACTAATGAAAAACTGTTTTTT
TRBJ2-1 many TRBV7-9 TRBD2 14 CASSSGTTLDEQFF TGTGCCAGCAGCTCCGGGACTACCCTCGATGAGCAGTTCTTC
TRBJ1-4 few TRBV7-2 - 14 CASSLQTTNEKLFF TGTGCCAGCAGCTTACAGACAACTAATGAAAAACTGTTTTTT
TRBJ2-5 few TRBV27 - 16 CASRPRAVRGQETQYF TGTGCCAGCAGGCCGAGAGCAGTTAGGGGGCAAGAGACCCAGTACTTC
TRBJ2-3 many TRBV28 TRBD1 15 CASKGDRGNTDTQYF TGTGCCAGCAAAGGGGACAGGGGGAACACAGATACGCAGTATTTT
TRBJ2-7 - TRBV28 - 13 CASSFSSGYEQYF TGTGCCAGCAGTTTCAGTAGCGGATACGAGCAGTACTTC
TRBJ2-1 few TRBV6-1 - 15 CASNFGTPLYNEQFF TGTGCCAGCAACTTCGGGACACCCCTTTACAATGAGCAGTTCTTC
TRBJ2-1 few TRBV25-1 TRBD2 17 CASSEYGSGAAYNEQFF TGTGCCAGCAGTGAATATGGAAGCGGGGCGGCCTACAATGAGCAGTTCTTC
TRBJ2-1 many TRBV24-1 - 14 CATRDAGTYNEQFF TGTGCCACCCGGGACGCCGGCACGTACAATGAGCAGTTCTTC
TRBJ1-1 many TRBV7-9 - 15 CASSLSTGRGREAFF TGTGCCAGCAGCTTATCCACCGGGAGGGGACGTGAAGCTTTCTTT
TRBJ2-4 many TRBV6-2/TRBV6-3 TRBD1 15 CASTDRVLAKNIQYF TGTGCCAGCACCGACAGGGTTCTAGCCAAAAACATTCAGTACTTC
TRBJ2-1 few TRBV7-2 - 13 CASSLARSLSLFF TGTGCCAGCAGCTTAGCGCGGTCTCTAAGTCTGTTCTTC
TRBJ1-1 many TRBV25-1 - 16 CASSEGHSDMNTEAFF TGTGCCAGCAGTGAGGGACATTCGGACATGAACACTGAAGCTTTCTTT
TRBJ1-1 many TRBV20-1 - 13 CSAVNGQDTEAFF TGCAGTGCTGTTAATGGACAAGACACTGAAGCTTTCTTT
TRBJ1-3 - TRBV7-6 - 13 CASSLSTGNTIYF TGTGCCAGCAGCTTAAGTACTGGAAACACCATATATTTT
TRBJ2-7 - TRBV11-2 - 13 CASSLQGSYEQYF TGTGCCAGCAGCTTACAGGGCTCTTACGAGCAGTACTTC
TRBJ2-5 once TRBV7-8 TRBD2 15 CASSLGLAGGETQYF TGTGCCAGCAGCCTCGGACTAGCGGGAGGGGAGACCCAGTACTTC
TRBJ2-3 - TRBV10-2 - 12 CASSVSTDTQYF TGCGCCAGCAGTGTTAGCACAGATACGCAGTATTTT
TRBJ2-2 few TRBV15 TRBD1 16 CATSRDRGQGRMELFF TGTGCCACCAGCAGAGATCGGGGACAGGGTCGGATGGAGCTGTTTTTT
TRBJ2-2 few TRBV20-1 TRBD1 14 CSASRQGTTGELFF TGCAGTGCTAGCCGACAGGGGACGACCGGGGAGCTGTTTTTT
TRBJ1-1 many TRBV20-1 - 13 CSGRNTMNTEAFF TGCAGTGGGAGGAATACAATGAACACTGAAGCTTTCTTT
TRBJ2-1 few TRBV5-1 - 14 CASSPLARNNEQFF TGCGCCAGCAGCCCCCTAGCGAGGAACAATGAGCAGTTCTTC
TRBJ1-1 many TRBV6-6 - 13 CASSYAGRAEAFF TGTGCCAGCAGTTACGCAGGGAGGGCTGAAGCTTTCTTT
TRBJ2-5 many TRBV6-1 TRBD2 15 CASSELAGGEETQYF TGTGCCAGCAGTGAACTAGCGGGCGGAGAGGAGACCCAGTACTTC
TRBJ2-5 few TRBV9 TRBD2 15 CASSVDGRAVETQYF TGTGCCAGCAGCGTAGACGGGAGGGCAGTTGAGACCCAGTACTTC
TRBJ2-2 - TRBV29-1 - 13 CSGVDLHTGELFF TGCAGCGGTGTGGACTTACACACCGGGGAGCTGTTTTTT
TRBJ2-2 - TRBV12-3/TRBV12-4 - 14 CASSLKGLGGELFF TGTGCCAGCAGTTTAAAAGGGTTAGGAGGGGAGCTGTTTTTT
TRBJ2-2 many TRBV5-1 - 14 CASRRDGHTGELFF TGCGCCAGCAGGCGGGACGGACACACCGGGGAGCTGTTTTTT
TRBJ1-6 few TRBV6-1 TRBD1 11 CASRWDREVHF TGTGCCAGCAGGTGGGACAGGGAGGTCCACTTT
TRBJ2-1 many TRBV14 - 16 CASSQFRVVVYNEQFF TGTGCCAGCAGCCAATTCAGGGTAGTAGTCTACAATGAGCAGTTCTTC
TRBJ1-2 few TRBV5-1 - 14 CASSLVFQGRGYTF TGCGCCAGCAGCTTGGTTTTCCAGGGAAGGGGCTACACCTTC
TRBJ2-1 few TRBV6-2/TRBV6-3 TRBD1 15 CASRRGQDIYNEQFF TGTGCCAGCAGGCGGGGACAGGACATCTACAATGAGCAGTTCTTC
TRBJ2-7 many TRBV6-5 TRBD2 13 CASTPAGRGEQYF TGTGCCAGCACTCCAGCGGGGAGAGGCGAGCAGTACTTC
TRBJ2-1 many TRBV29-1 TRBD1 15 CSVPFDRGIYNEQFF TGCAGCGTTCCTTTCGACAGGGGAATATACAATGAGCAGTTCTTC
TRBJ2-7 many TRBV20-1 - 14 CSARVPGPSYEQYF TGCAGTGCTAGAGTACCGGGCCCAAGCTACGAGCAGTACTTC
TRBJ1-1 few TRBV7-6 TRBD1 16 CASSANYRGVNTEAFF TGTGCCAGCAGCGCCAATTACAGGGGCGTCAACACTGAAGCTTTCTTT
TRBJ2-1 many TRBV20-1 TRBD2 16 CSARDITSGDGDEQFF TGCAGTGCTAGAGATATCACTAGCGGAGATGGCGATGAGCAGTTCTTC
TRBJ1-1 - TRBV6-5 - 14 CASSYSRPDTEAFF TGTGCCAGCAGTTACTCGAGGCCAGACACTGAAGCTTTCTTT
TRBJ2-7 many TRBV29-1 - 12 CSVGVARQEQYF TGCAGCGTTGGGGTGGCACGGCAGGAGCAGTACTTC
TRBJ2-5 many TRBV12-3/TRBV12-4 TRBD2 16 CASSRHITTSTETQYF TGTGCCAGCAGTAGACACATAACGACTAGCACGGAGACCCAGTACTTC
TRBJ2-7 few TRBV12-3/TRBV12-4 TRBD1 14 CASSLGDRGYEQYF TGTGCCAGCAGTTTAGGGGACAGGGGTTACGAGCAGTACTTC